The following is a TCR beta chain sequence with its context. CDR3 size: 15 residues. Germline V gives CDR1 KGHDR, CDR2 SFDVKD. V gave up 3 bases and J gave up 2 bases, with 12 bases separating them. TCRdb re-derived calls from the 5' RACE reads in MiXCR, one entry per CDR3 protein. The sample contains some 150,000 distinct CDR3 sequences, 20% to 25% of which appear only once. This specimen belongs to a study of T-cell memory formation after mild COVID-19. Sequenced material: PBMCs or a T cell subset sorted from them (not recorded which). The chain has TRBV24-1 and TRBJ1-2, with a possible D match to TRBD1 (5 bases). The sequence was obtained from an adult woman who had mild COVID-19 (a few samples of this study predate the infection). Cell type and time point are not known. CDR3 bases: TGTGCCACCAGTGATGACAGAACTGGGAACTATGGCTACACCTTC. Encoded protein: CATSDDRTGNYGYTF.